A single sample is the source of the 16 T cell receptor beta chains below, sequenced in a study of vaccination effects on CD4 cells after COVID-19. Only in-frame clones appear in the TCRdb table, and some are missing; sequencing was by immunoSEQ multiplex PCR. The table records 20,000 to 30,000 clones, approximately 69% of them present only once. These receptors lack a known antigen. Prior to sequencing, the ViraFEST assay stimulated PBMC with viral peptide pools, which expanded the antigen-specific CD4+ T cells. Investigators separated out CD4+ T cells once approximately 10 days of culture had passed. This person caught SARS-CoV-2 sometime from March to December 2020, and PCR testing confirmed the infection. This material consisted of CD4+ T cells from PBMCs cultured with SARS-CoV-2 spike peptides, taken before COVID-19 vaccination. The receptors come from a human donor who had a prior SARS-CoV-2 infection.

The chain joins TRBV28 to TRBJ1-6; 7 bases are shared with TRBD1. Germline V gene lookup returns CDR1 MDHEN and CDR2 SYDVKM. Losses at the gene ends were 4 bases for V and 10 bases for J; bases not matched to a gene: 10. This CDR3 has 15 residues. The CDR3, as DNA: TGTGCCAGCAGTTCCATCGACAGGGTAGGCTCACCCCTCCACTTT. It encodes CASSSIDRVGSPLHF.

The genes are TRBV6-5 and TRBJ2-3; TRBD1 is a possible D gene (5 bases). CDR1 MNHEY and CDR2 SVGAGI come from the germline V gene. V was clipped by 6 bases and J by 2 bases, with 9 bases between them. CDR3 size: 13 residues. CDR3 amino acids: CASRRQYTDTQYF. The CDR3 DNA reads as TGTGCCAGCAGGCGACAGTACACAGATACGCAGTATTTT.

This chain uses TRBV4-2 with TRBJ2-3; D gene ambiguous. Germline V gene lookup returns CDR1 LGHNA and CDR2 YNFKEQ. The V end was cut by 1 base, the J end by 1 base, with 9 bases between. This CDR3 spans 15 amino acids. The CDR3, as DNA: TGTGCCAGCAGCCAAGCCGGTAGGGGCACAGATACGCAGTATTTT. This sequence encodes CASSQAGRGTDTQYF.

This clone was detected a few times. The chain couples TRBV7-3 to TRBJ2-2; TRBD2 matches 7 bases. Trimming took 1 base from V and 4 from J; bases not matched to a gene: 3. Per the germline V gene, CDR1 is SGHTA and CDR2 is FQGTGA. CDR3 length: 15 residues. The CDR3 protein is CASSLSGGGTGELFF. For the CDR3, the DNA is TGTGCCAGCAGCTTAAGCGGGGGAGGCACCGGGGAGCTGTTTTTT.

In this sample, this clone turned up a few times. V and J are TRBV5-1 and TRBJ1-4; 8 nucleotides line up with TRBD1. Germline trimming cut 6 bases from V and 8 bases from J; bases unmatched to any gene: 6. The CDR3 consists of 13 residues. The germline CDR1 and CDR2 sequences are SGHRS and YFSETQ. The CDR3 sequence: CASKETGVEKLFF. The CDR3 DNA reads TGCGCCAGCAAGGAGACAGGGGTCGAAAAACTGTTTTTT.

The chain uses TRBV12-3 or TRBV12-4 and TRBJ1-2, with D uncertain. Trimming shortened V by 5 bases and J by 3 bases, and 10 bases separated the two germline ends. The CDR3 length is 13 residues. CDR3 DNA: TGTGCCAGCAGTCCACAGACGGACTATGGCTACACCTTC. Its protein is CASSPQTDYGYTF.

This clone appeared a few times. The rearrangement uses TRBV7-9 and TRBJ1-4; perhaps TRBD1 as D (5 bases). The V end lost 1 base, the J end lost 7 bases, and 10 bases lay between the germline ends. Germline V gene data show CDR1 as SEHNR and CDR2 as FQNEAQ (reference sequence). CDR3 length equals 14 residues. CDR3 loop: CASSLGGSVEKLFF. CDR3 nucleotide sequence: TGTGCCAGCAGCTTAGGGGGGAGCGTTGAAAAACTGTTTTTT.

The J gene is TRBJ2-1, the V gene TRBV6-2 or TRBV6-3; D is tentatively TRBD1 or TRBD2 (5 bases each). The ends were cut back, 5 bases at V and 2 bases at J, with 7 bases in the middle. Germline V gene data show CDR1 as MNHEY and CDR2 as SVGEGT. CDR3 size: 13 residues. The CDR3 reads CASSQGPYNEQFF. The CDR3 DNA follows: TGTGCCAGCAGTCAGGGACCCTACAATGAGCAGTTCTTC.

The V call is TRBV19, the J call TRBJ2-3, with a weak D call TRBD1 (6 bases). Trimming removed 5 bases at V and 6 bases at J, with 12 bases between. CDR1 and CDR2 (germline): LNHDA, SQIVND (reference sequence). CDR3 length: 13 residues. The CDR3 region has the DNA TGTGCCAGTAGTTTCAACAGGGCGGATACGCAGTATTTT. Amino acid sequence: CASSFNRADTQYF.

The chain uses TRBV30 and TRBJ2-5, with D possibly being TRBD1 (6 bases). V lost 1 base to trimming and J lost 4 bases, with 13 bases between them. Per the germline V gene, CDR1 is GTSNPN and CDR2 is SVGIG (reference sequence). CDR3 length equals 14 residues. CDR3: CAWSERQVRETQYF. CDR3 DNA: TGTGCCTGGAGTGAGCGACAGGTCCGAGAGACCCAGTACTTC.

The chain couples TRBV9 to TRBJ2-3; no clear D. The CDR3 sequence is 18 residues long. V lost 2 bases and J lost 1, with 20 bases in between. Looked up from germline, CDR1 is SGDLS and CDR2 is YYNGEE. CDR3 protein: CASSVGLVRGQGTDTQYF. Written as DNA, the CDR3 is TGTGCCAGCAGCGTGGGTCTAGTCAGAGGTCAGGGCACAGATACGCAGTATTTT.

V is TRBV29-1 and J is TRBJ1-1; no clear D. The CDR3 totals 13 residues. V lost 4 bases, J lost 1 base, and 10 bases lay in between. Germline V lookup: CDR1 SQVTM, CDR2 ANQGSEA. The CDR3 protein is CSVVERPNTEAFF. The CDR3 DNA reads TGCAGCGTTGTTGAGAGGCCGAACACTGAAGCTTTCTTT.

V gene TRBV12-5 combines with J gene TRBJ2-1; D is unclear. The CDR3 loop spans 14 amino acids. Deletions cut 0 bases from V and 7 bases from J, with 10 bases between. Per the germline V gene, CDR1 is LGHNT and CDR2 is FRNRAP. For the CDR3, the DNA is TGTGCTAGTGGTTTGGTAACGTCTCGGAATGAGCAGTTCTTC. Protein sequence: CASGLVTSRNEQFF.

The rearrangement joins TRBV4-2 to TRBJ1-2; D not resolved. Germline assignment: CDR1 LGHNA and CDR2 YNFKEQ. The CDR3 has 15 amino acids. V lost 1 base and J lost 4, with 13 bases in between. Here the CDR3 reads CASSQARAEPYGYTF. DNA for the CDR3: TGTGCCAGCAGCCAAGCTCGAGCGGAACCCTATGGCTACACCTTC.

This clone was picked up one time. The chain has TRBV29-1 and TRBJ1-1; tentative D call: TRBD1 (6 bases). This CDR3 has 14 residues. The V gene lost 6 bases and the J gene lost 1 base, with 15 bases spanning the gap. CDR1 SQVTM and CDR2 ANQGSEA come from the germline V gene. The CDR3 DNA reads as TGCAGCGTGGTCCAGGGGCTCCGGAACACTGAAGCTTTCTTT. It encodes CSVVQGLRNTEAFF.

This chain uses TRBV24-1 with TRBJ2-1; D is undetermined. The CDR3 consists of 13 residues. Germline V gene data show CDR1 as KGHDR and CDR2 as SFDVKD. V was cut by 1 base and J by 10 bases, with 10 bases left in between. The CDR3 DNA sequence: TGTGCCACCAGTGATTTTGCCGTCCGCGAGCAGTTCTTC. It encodes CATSDFAVREQFF.